The clone carrying this T cell receptor (beta chain) showed up just once. Its antigen is not known. Germline-derived CDR1 and CDR2 are SGHNT and YYREEE (reference sequence). This CDR3 is 13 amino acids long. V lost 4 bases and J 4 bases, leaving 12 bases between the germline ends. CD45RO-negative, CCR7-selected cells formed the naive CD8 fraction, which excluded terminally differentiated effector memory CD45RA+ cells. This sample was included in a study of shared clonotypes between healthy human individuals. Study-wide context: CD4 naive cells filled three plates per donor, CD4 memory three, CD8 naive two and CD8 memory one. General study results and limits: Sorted-subset sequencing, rarefaction showed, was incomplete despite large depth.

Data came from immunoSEQ multiplex PCR; TCRdb stores just in-frame clones and leaves some out. The sample has millions of clones, about 95% seen once. This chain uses TRBV5-4 with TRBJ2-7; possibly TRBD1 for D (6 bases). The sequence was collected from a man between 18 and 29 years old in good health. Sequenced: naive CD8+ T cells sorted from blood. CDR3 residues: CASSPGVGYEQYF. The CDR3, as DNA: TGTGCCAGCAGCCCAGGGGTTGGGTACGAGCAGTACTTC.